This T cell receptor beta chain stems from a study of T cell changes during pregnancy in multiple sclerosis. Measured with immunoSEQ multiplex PCR; TCRdb has only the in-frame clones, and not every one. This table has about 38,000 clones, nearly 95% appearing once. The V and J ends lost 3 bases and 2 bases, in that order; junction bases with no gene match: 6. CDR1 and CDR2 from the germline V gene are SQVTM and ANQGSEA. The CDR3 is 14 residues long. The TCR comes from a female donor in good health, enrolled as a control in a pregnancy study. V and J are TRBV29-1 and TRBJ1-1, with 7 nucleotides matching TRBD1. The sample consisted of CD4+ T cells from peripheral blood mononuclear cells, taken after pregnancy. CDR3 DNA: TGCAGCGTTGATTCGTCAGGGGGAAACACTGAAGCTTTCTTT. Translation gives CSVDSSGGNTEAFF.